A single sample gave rise to the 5 T cell receptor beta chains below, sequenced in a study of T cells in Graves' hyperthyroidism and ophthalmopathy. The CDR3 regions of TCR beta were amplified from RNA transcripts. Primed by the HTBI set, a first-round RT-PCR was run on the TCR CDR3. MiXCR, applied by TCRdb to the multiplex PCR reads, yields one record per CDR3 protein. Of around 600,000 distinct CDR3 sequences listed, 14% are singletons. Material for sequencing was blood. All receptors derive from a woman aged 45-60 years with Graves' ophthalmopathy.

This clonotype has ten or more counts. CDR3 DNA: TGTGCCACCAGCAAGGGTCGGGACAAAGACTACGAGCAGTACTTC. Translation gives CATSKGRDKDYEQYF. This rearrangement joins TRBV15 to TRBJ2-7, with a tentative D call TRBD1 (6 bases). With 4 bases removed from V and 3 bases from J, the gap between germline ends came to 16 bases. The CDR3 is 15 residues long. Germline loops: CDR1 LNHNV, CDR2 YYDKDF (reference sequence).

The table lists this clonotype with many counts. This sequence joins TRBV18 and TRBJ2-3; perhaps TRBD1 as D (5 bases). Trimming stripped 5 bases from V and 3 bases from J, with 12 bases between. CDR3 length equals 14 residues. Germline lookup yields CDR1 KGHSH and CDR2 LQKENI. This CDR3 is CASSDSSGTDTQYF. DNA for the CDR3: TGTGCCAGCTCAGACAGCAGTGGAACAGATACGCAGTATTTT.

This clonotype has at least ten counts. CDR3 residues: CASSLKASGRFTGELFF. The CDR3 coding sequence is TGCGCCAGCAGCTTGAAAGCTAGCGGGAGGTTCACCGGGGAGCTGTTTTTT. This chain joins TRBV5-1 and TRBJ2-2; 11 positions agree with TRBD2. Looked up from germline, CDR1 is SGHRS and CDR2 is YFSETQ. V trimming: 1 base; J trimming: 4 bases; junction bases outside the gene matches: 6. This CDR3 is built from 17 residues.

This chain joins TRBV2 and TRBJ1-3; 7 positions agree with TRBD1. V gave up 8 bases and J gave up 2 bases; unmatched junction bases: 9. Germline lookup yields CDR1 SNHLY and CDR2 FYNNEI. The CDR3 is 15 amino acids. CDR3 sequence (DNA): TGTGCCAGCGCTCAGACAGGGAATACTGGAAACACCATATATTTT. Its protein product is CASAQTGNTGNTIYF.

The genes are TRBV18 and TRBJ2-5, with TRBD2 identical over 7 bases. Looked up from germline, CDR1 is KGHSH and CDR2 is LQKENI. The CDR3 covers 15 residues. The trim removed 2 bases at V and 1 base at J, leaving 4 bases unmatched. Here the CDR3 DNA reads TGTGCCAGCTCACCAGTAGCGGGCATCCAAGAGACCCAGTACTTC. Encoded protein: CASSPVAGIQETQYF. The entire variable domain, with the rest obtained from reference TRBV18 and TRBJ2-5, is as follows: NAGVMQNPRHLVRRRGQEARLRCSPMKGHSHVYWYRQLPEEGLKFMVYLQKENIIDESGMPKERFSAEFPKEGPSILRIQQVVRGDSAAYFCASSPVAGIQETQYFGPGTRLLVL.